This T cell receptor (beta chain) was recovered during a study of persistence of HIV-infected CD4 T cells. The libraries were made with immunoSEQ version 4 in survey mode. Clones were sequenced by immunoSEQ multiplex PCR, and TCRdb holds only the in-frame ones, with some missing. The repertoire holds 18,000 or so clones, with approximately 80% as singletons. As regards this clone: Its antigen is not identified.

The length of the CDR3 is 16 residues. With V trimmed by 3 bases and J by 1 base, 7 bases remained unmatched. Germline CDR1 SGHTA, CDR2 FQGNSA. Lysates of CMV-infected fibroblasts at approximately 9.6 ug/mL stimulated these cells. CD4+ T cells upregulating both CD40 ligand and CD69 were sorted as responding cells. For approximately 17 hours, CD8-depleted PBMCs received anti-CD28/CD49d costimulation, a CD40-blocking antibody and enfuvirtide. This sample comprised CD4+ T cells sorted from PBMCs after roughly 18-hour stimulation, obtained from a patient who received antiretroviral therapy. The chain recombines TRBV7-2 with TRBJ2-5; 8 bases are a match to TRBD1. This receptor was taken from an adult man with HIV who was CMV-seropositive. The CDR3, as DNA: TGTGCCAGCAGCTTTGGACAGGGAGGATCCCAAGAGACCCAGTACTTC. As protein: CASSFGQGGSQETQYF.